The source of this T cell receptor beta chain is a study of blood T cell repertoires in COVID-19. At the level of the study: Sites across the United States, Italy and Spain contributed samples from acute and convalescent COVID-19. T cells, B-cell-depleted T cells, or PBMCs provided the cDNA or gDNA that served as material.

Methods used by the authors: Scientists estimated how many nucleated cells there were by amplifying reference gene primers. Clones were read by immunoSEQ multiplex PCR, and TCRdb kept only the in-frame ones, dropping some. That table is the source of V, J and clone size, and D and trimming were worked out from the DNA. The data contain some 87,000 clones, around four fifths of them singletons. This receptor was identified in a human donor in a cohort sampled during active COVID-19. The material sequenced was peripheral blood.

CDR3 DNA: TGTGCCATCAGTTCTCAACAGTTTAATAATTCACCCCTCCACTTT. Its protein product is CAISSQQFNNSPLHF. The chain employs TRBV10-3 and TRBJ1-6; unclear D gene. From germline, CDR1 is ENHRY and CDR2 SYGVKD. Trimming removed 5 bases from V and 5 bases from J, with 13 bases in between. This CDR3 contains 15 residues.